Presented here are 27 T cell receptor beta chains from one specimen sequenced in a study of glioma-infiltrating T cells after dendritic cell vaccination. The data were produced by immunoSEQ multiplex PCR, yet TCRdb's version contains in-frame clones alone and is incomplete. Of some 100,000 clones detected, approximately 80% appear once; the ten largest clones hold nearly 6%. The sample in question was blood, obtained before dendritic cell vaccination. The origin of the receptors is a human donor with glioblastoma.

The chain joins TRBV7-3 to TRBJ2-3, with TRBD1 matching over 7 bases. The germline V gene encodes CDR1 SGHTA and CDR2 FQGTGA. The CDR3 is made up of 15 amino acids. Unmatched junction bases numbered 5, after V lost 5 bases and J lost 0 bases. In nucleotides, the CDR3 is TGTGCCAGCAGCACCTACAGGGGTAGCACAGATACGCAGTATTTT. Protein product: CASSTYRGSTDTQYF. The full variable domain, completed using reference TRBV7-3 and TRBJ2-3, is GAGVSQTPSNKVTEKGKYVELRCDPISGHTALYWYRQSLGQGPEFLIYFQGTGAADDSGLPNDRFFAVRPEGSVSTLKIQRTERGDSAVYLCASSTYRGSTDTQYFGPGTRLTVL.

CDR3 DNA: TGTGCCTGGAGCCGGGACAGGGTCTTCTATGGCTACACCTTC. Amino acid sequence: CAWSRDRVFYGYTF. The rearrangement links TRBV30 to TRBJ1-2; TRBD1 agrees at 9 bases. The CDR3 sequence is 14 residues long. V shed 3 bases and J 4 bases; nucleotides not matched to a gene: 6. CDR1 is GTSNPN and CDR2 is SVGIG in the germline V gene (reference sequence).

The chain employs TRBV27 and TRBJ2-7; 11 nucleotides align to TRBD1. This CDR3 spans 15 amino acids. Germline-derived CDR1 and CDR2 are MNHEY and SMNVEV (reference sequence). With V trimmed by 7 bases and J by 4 bases, 9 bases remained unmatched. CDR3 sequence reads: CASTAVGTGGYEQYF. CDR3 in DNA: TGTGCCAGCACCGCTGTGGGGACAGGGGGATACGAGCAGTACTTC.

The CDR3 nucleotides read TGTGCCAGCAGTGAAGGGGGGGTAGCGGGCTGGGAGACCCAGTACTTC. This codes for CASSEGGVAGWETQYF. The V gene is TRBV6-1, the J gene TRBJ2-5; 7 positions match TRBD2. J lost 5 bases, V lost 1 base, and 10 bases had no gene match. The CDR3 extends over 16 amino acids. Germline CDR1 and CDR2: MNHNS and SASEGT.

CDR3 loop: CATSRGRTGLYGYTF. The CDR3 bases are TGTGCCACCAGCAGAGGTAGGACAGGCCTCTATGGCTACACCTTC. V gene TRBV15 combines with J gene TRBJ1-2; 7 bases agree with TRBD1. Germline CDR1 is LNHNV and CDR2 is YYDKDF (reference sequence). After removal of 1 base from V and 4 bases from J, the junction contained 6 bases not matched to a gene. This CDR3 spans 15 amino acids.

The gene calls are TRBV19 and TRBJ1-1; no clear D gene. Germline CDR1 and CDR2: LNHDA and SQIVND (reference sequence). This CDR3 spans 13 amino acids. V lost 9 bases and J 3 bases, leaving 14 bases between the germline ends. This CDR3 is CASKTGRDTEAFF. The CDR3 DNA reads as TGTGCCAGCAAGACGGGGAGGGACACTGAAGCTTTCTTT.

The rearrangement uses TRBV5-1 and TRBJ1-3, with D perhaps TRBD1 (6 bases). The CDR3 sequence is 15 residues long. V lost 0 bases and J lost 4, with 11 bases in between. Germline V gene lookup returns CDR1 SGHRS and CDR2 YFSETQ. Here the CDR3 DNA reads TGCGCCAGCAGCTTGGCGGGGGGCAAAGGAAACACCATATATTTT. Translated, it gives CASSLAGGKGNTIYF.

This sequence joins TRBV6-5 and TRBJ2-1, with TRBD1 matching over 8 bases. The CDR3 is 15 residues long. The ends lost 5 bases at V and 6 bases at J; junction bases unmatched: 9. Germline assignment: CDR1 MNHEY and CDR2 SVGAGI. CDR3 residues: CASSTRTGKGNEQFF. CDR3 coding DNA: TGTGCCAGCAGTACCCGGACAGGGAAGGGCAATGAGCAGTTCTTC.

This chain joins TRBV30 and TRBJ2-4; D possibly corresponds to TRBD2 (5 bases). V was cut by 8 bases and J by 5 bases, with 28 bases left in between. The CDR3 is made up of 17 amino acids. Germline assignment: CDR1 GTSNPN and CDR2 SVGIG (reference sequence). The CDR3 protein is CAADKRNIHLGENIQYF. In DNA form, the CDR3 reads TGTGCCGCCGACAAGCGCAACATTCACTTGGGAGAAAACATTCAGTACTTC. The complete variable domain, with remaining parts taken from reference TRBV30 and TRBJ2-4, reads SQTIHQWPATLVQPVGSPLSLECTVEGTSNPNLYWYRQAAGRGLQLLFYSVGIGQISSEVPQNLSASRPQDRQFILSSKKLLLSDSGFYLCAADKRNIHLGENIQYFGAGTRLSVL.

V is TRBV5-8 and J is TRBJ2-3, with D possibly TRBD2 on 5 matching bases. This CDR3 is 17 amino acids long. V was shortened by 1 base and J by 4 bases, with 19 bases between the two germline ends. The V gene's germline CDR1 is SGHTS and CDR2 YDEGEE. The CDR3: CASSLYRAADWADTQYF. For the CDR3, the DNA is TGTGCCAGCAGCTTGTACCGGGCGGCGGACTGGGCAGATACGCAGTATTTT.

The chain joins TRBV10-3 to TRBJ2-1, with 7 nucleotides matching TRBD1. The germline V gene has CDR1 ENHRY and CDR2 SYGVKD. This CDR3 has 16 residues. The V segment lost 4 bases and the J segment 0 bases; nucleotides outside the gene matches: 6. CDR3 protein: CAISGTGSSSYNEQFF. The CDR3 nucleotides read TGTGCCATCAGTGGGACAGGATCTAGCTCCTACAATGAGCAGTTCTTC.

V gene TRBV5-1 combines with J gene TRBJ2-5; D remains unclear. V lost 4 bases and J 4 bases, leaving 20 bases between the germline ends. The CDR3 is 16 amino acids. CDR1 SGHRS and CDR2 YFSETQ come from the germline V gene. The CDR3 nucleotides are TGCGCCAGCAGCCCCCGGGTCCCAGCCCATTCAGAGACCCAGTACTTC. Protein product: CASSPRVPAHSETQYF.

This clone showed up just once. The rearrangement links TRBV6-6 to TRBJ1-2; D perhaps matches TRBD1 (6 bases). Trimming cost V 4 bases and J 7 bases, with 13 bases left between them. Per germline, CDR1 MNHNY and CDR2 SVGAGI (reference sequence). The CDR3 is made up of 13 amino acids. CDR3 coding DNA: TGTGCCAGCAGTTCGGCAGGGGATAGTGGCTACACCTTC. Translation gives CASSSAGDSGYTF.

J is TRBJ1-3 and V is TRBV5-1; 9 positions match TRBD1. Germline V lookup: CDR1 SGHRS, CDR2 YFSETQ. V lost 4 bases, J lost 2 bases, and 7 bases stayed unmatched. This CDR3 region has 16 residues. CDR3 sequence reads: CASSPNDRGAGNTIYF. CDR3 bases: TGCGCCAGCAGCCCCAACGACAGGGGGGCTGGAAACACCATATATTTT.

This sequence joins TRBV18 and TRBJ1-1, with TRBD1 as a possible D gene (5 bases). Germline lookup yields CDR1 KGHSH and CDR2 LQKENI. This CDR3 has 13 amino acids. Deletions cut 7 bases from V and 4 bases from J, with 13 bases between. The CDR3 DNA follows: TGTGCCAGCTTGGGGGGATGGGGCACTGAAGCTTTCTTT. Translation gives CASLGGWGTEAFF.

This clone occurred a few times. The V and J genes are TRBV6-1 and TRBJ2-5; 11 bases agree with TRBD2. Germline V gene sequence: CDR1 MNHNS, CDR2 SASEGT. V was pared by 11 bases and J by 1 base, with 6 bases of the junction left unmatched. The CDR3 covers 14 residues. DNA for the CDR3: TGTGCCGGTCTAGCGGGGGGCGTCCAAGAGACCCAGTACTTC. Residues: CAGLAGGVQETQYF.

This clone was detected a few times. In nucleotides, the CDR3 is TGCGCCAGCAGTGGCCTTAGGGTAGCGGGCACAGATACGCAGTATTTT. Its protein product is CASSGLRVAGTDTQYF. This sequence joins TRBV10-2 and TRBJ2-3; possibly TRBD2 for D (6 bases). This CDR3 is built from 16 residues. V was clipped by 4 bases and J by 1 base, with 15 bases between them. CDR1 is WSHSY, CDR2 SAAADI, per germline.

The chain employs TRBV13 and TRBJ1-2; no definite D call. Germline CDR1 PRHDT, CDR2 FYEKMQ (reference sequence). CDR3 length: 14 residues. Trimming stripped 6 bases from V and 3 bases from J, with 14 bases between. For the CDR3, the DNA is TGTGCCAGCAGTCAACGGACGGGAGACTATGGCTACACCTTC. Its translation: CASSQRTGDYGYTF.

This clone has a single count. The chain couples TRBV19 to TRBJ2-3, with 12 bases lining up with TRBD2. CDR1 is LNHDA, CDR2 SQIVND, per germline (reference sequence). The CDR3 is 17 residues long. The V segment lost 3 bases and the J segment 3 bases; nucleotides outside the gene matches: 7. CDR3 DNA: TGTGCCAGTAGTATTCGGACTAGCGGGAAGGTGACAGATACGCAGTATTTT. Protein: CASSIRTSGKVTDTQYF.

The DNA of the CDR3 is TGTGCCAGCAGCCACCGGACTAGCGGGAGGCCTTCTACCTACGAGCAGTACTTC. Protein sequence: CASSHRTSGRPSTYEQYF. This chain uses TRBV11-3 with TRBJ2-7; 14 bases match TRBD2. The CDR3 runs to 18 residues. The ends lost 5 bases at V and 2 bases at J; junction bases unmatched: 11. Germline CDR1 SGHNT, CDR2 YENEEA. Full variable domain (outside the CDR3, taken from reference TRBV11-3 and TRBJ2-7): EAGVVQSPRYKIIEKKQPVAFWCNPISGHNTLYWYLQNLGQGPELLIRYENEEAVDDSQLPKDRFSAERLKGVDSTLKIQPAELGDSAVYLCASSHRTSGRPSTYEQYFGPGTRLTVT.

This sequence joins TRBV11-1 and TRBJ1-6; 9 bases are shared with TRBD1. Trimming at V came to 3 bases and at J to 5 bases, leaving 5 bases not matched to a gene. The CDR3 sequence is 16 residues long. Looked up from germline, CDR1 is SGHAT and CDR2 is FQDESV (reference sequence). CDR3 bases: TGTGCCAGCAGCTTCGGGACAGGGATTAATAATTCACCCCTCCACTTT. Its translation: CASSFGTGINNSPLHF.

The CDR3 DNA reads TGCGCCAGCAGCTTGGTAGGCCGGGTTGGGGAGCAGTACTTC. Its protein is CASSLVGRVGEQYF. V gene TRBV5-1 combines with J gene TRBJ2-7, with D uncertain. V lost 0 bases, J lost 7 bases, and 14 bases lay in between. The CDR3 consists of 14 residues. Per germline, CDR1 SGHRS and CDR2 YFSETQ.

The chain combines TRBV5-1 with TRBJ2-5; 7 nucleotides line up with TRBD1. Looked up from germline, CDR1 is SGHRS and CDR2 is YFSETQ. Losses at the gene ends were 7 bases for V and 2 bases for J; bases not matched to a gene: 8. The CDR3 runs 14 residues. Here the CDR3 reads CASGRGDRQETQYF. In DNA form, the CDR3 reads TGCGCCAGCGGAAGAGGGGACAGACAAGAGACCCAGTACTTC.

CDR3 in amino acids: CASSSLTGGVTEAFF. CDR3 nucleotides: TGTGCCAGCAGTTCGCTGACAGGGGGGGTCACTGAAGCTTTCTTT. The V gene is TRBV6-5, the J gene TRBJ1-1; 9 bases agree with TRBD1. Germline values: CDR1 MNHEY, CDR2 SVGAGI. The ends lost 4 bases at V and 4 bases at J; junction bases unmatched: 7. This CDR3 region has 15 residues.

J is TRBJ1-2 and V is TRBV30; D possibly corresponds to TRBD1 (5 bases). Looked up from germline, CDR1 is GTSNPN and CDR2 is SVGIG (reference sequence). V was trimmed by 3 bases and J by 6 bases, leaving 8 bases between them. The CDR3 has 11 residues. The CDR3, as DNA: TGTGCCTGGAGCTGGGGGGATGGCTACACCTTC. As protein: CAWSWGDGYTF.

V and J are TRBV18 and TRBJ2-3, with TRBD1 identical over 10 bases. Germline CDR1 reads KGHSH; CDR2 reads LQKENI. CDR3 length: 15 residues. J lost 5 bases, V lost 1 base, and 3 bases had no gene match. CDR3 in DNA: TGTGCCAGCTCACCACTGGGACAGGGGCAAGATACGCAGTATTTT. Protein: CASSPLGQGQDTQYF.

This clone was counted only a few times. This rearrangement joins TRBV27 to TRBJ1-1, with D maybe TRBD1 (6 bases). The germline gives CDR1 MNHEY, CDR2 SMNVEV (reference sequence). The CDR3 extends over 13 amino acids. Between the trimmed V and J ends, which lost 7 bases and 3 bases, there was a span of 12 bases. The DNA for the CDR3 is TGTGCCAGCAACACGGGACACTACACTGAAGCTTTCTTT. Translating gives CASNTGHYTEAFF.